These T cell receptor beta chains were read from a single sample in a study of cytomegalovirus exposure and HLA in healthy donors. Generated by immunoSEQ multiplex PCR, the TCRdb table keeps only in-frame clones and is missing some. The sample consists of under 150,000 clones, under 85% of them appearing once. The specimen was PBMCs. The receptors shown here come from a man aged 30 to 39 in good health and CMV-seronegative. The CDR3 runs from the conserved cysteine through the conserved F or W. The order of the fields is CDR3 protein, CDR3 DNA, D gene, clone size, V gene, J gene. The D gene is left open where the match is weak. Size is stated for part of the rows, as once, few or many counts, or as a class when the clone is expanded.

CASSPDRGFTYGYTF	TGTGCCAGCAGCCCGGACAGGGGGTTTACCTATGGCTACACCTTC	TRBD1	few	TRBV5-6	TRBJ1-2
CSVGFAENTEAFF	TGCAGCGTTGGGTTTGCGGAGAACACTGAAGCTTTCTTT	.	once	TRBV29-1	TRBJ1-1
CASSAVGAARNEQFF	TGCGCCAGCAGCGCGGTTGGGGCAGCTAGGAATGAGCAGTTCTTC	.	.	TRBV5-1	TRBJ2-1
CASSLALAEGDTQYF	TGCGCCAGCAGCTTGGCTCTCGCGGAGGGAGATACGCAGTATTTT	.	.	TRBV5-1	TRBJ2-3
CASSLQGLPYEQYF	TGTGCCAGCAGTCTCCAGGGTCTTCCCTACGAGCAGTACTTC	.	.	TRBV6-5	TRBJ2-7
CASTTGPSPLHF	TGTGCCAGCACGACAGGTCCTTCACCCCTCCACTTT	.	.	TRBV27	TRBJ1-6
CASSFVSLTGSNTEAFF	TGTGCCAGCAGTTTCGTCTCCCTGACAGGGTCGAACACTGAAGCTTTCTTT	TRBD1	.	TRBV28	TRBJ1-1
CSARRNNEQFF	TGCAGTGCTAGGCGGAACAATGAGCAGTTCTTC	.	.	TRBV20-1	TRBJ2-1
CASSIAFAGNYGYTF	TGTGCCAGTAGTATTGCCTTCGCGGGAAACTATGGCTACACCTTC	.	.	TRBV19	TRBJ1-2
CASSPTGENYGYTF	TGTGCCAGCAGCCCAACGGGTGAGAACTATGGCTACACCTTC	.	.	TRBV11-2	TRBJ1-2
CASSLRESSYEQYF	TGTGCCAGCAGTTTACGGGAGTCATCCTACGAGCAGTACTTC	.	.	TRBV27	TRBJ2-7
CAWHKGLAGIPTDTQYF	TGTGCCTGGCATAAGGGACTAGCGGGGATACCCACAGATACGCAGTATTTT	TRBD2	.	TRBV30	TRBJ2-3
CASSVGTSGRYEQYF	TGTGCCAGCAGCGTCGGGACTAGCGGGAGATACGAGCAGTACTTC	TRBD2	.	TRBV5-4	TRBJ2-7
CASSQVTTGDYEQYF	TGTGCCAGCAGCCAAGTCACAACGGGGGACTACGAGCAGTACTTC	.	.	TRBV4-2	TRBJ2-7
CASNRQGRYEQYF	TGCGCCAGCAATAGACAGGGGAGGTACGAGCAGTACTTC	TRBD1	few	TRBV10-2	TRBJ2-7
CASSPGGGDGKLFF	TGTGCCAGCAGCCCCGGGGGGGGTGACGGAAAACTGTTTTTT	.	.	TRBV7-9	TRBJ1-4
CASSHTGLAGEKWEETQYF	TGCGCCAGCAGCCACACGGGACTAGCGGGAGAAAAGTGGGAAGAGACCCAGTACTTC	TRBD2	.	TRBV4-3	TRBJ2-5